This T cell receptor (beta chain) was recovered during a study of T cell responses to AZD1222 COVID-19 vaccine. A note on this clone: Its specificity is not known.

Trimming removed 5 bases from V and 0 bases from J, with 10 bases in between. In germline, CDR1 is GTSNPN, CDR2 SVGIG (reference sequence). This CDR3 has 13 amino acids. Notes on the study in general: Clonal diversity was possibly underestimated, and the donors were mostly white British, with more females. At 160-218 and 743-854, vaccine-associated CD4 TCRs were dominant, and they spanned spike. Spike-specific TCRs gained breadth and depth after people received two AZD1222 doses.

Sequencing used immunoSEQ multiplex PCR; TCRdb keeps in-frame clones, though not all of them. The sample includes some 130,000 clones, around 93% of them seen just once. This clonotype was sampled from an adult who received the AZD1222 COVID-19 vaccine. This material consisted of peripheral blood, taken 28 days after the second AZD1222 dose. The chain is built from TRBV30 and TRBJ1-1; D is unclear. The CDR3 spells CAWGINMNTEAFF. CDR3 nucleotides: TGTGCCTGGGGCATAAACATGAACACTGAAGCTTTCTTT.